These T cell receptor beta chains were read from a single sample in a study of OX40 agonist ivuxolimab in advanced cancers. TCRdb keeps only in-frame clones here, not all; method: immunoSEQ multiplex PCR. Of about 48,000 clones in the sample, about 87% were seen once. Sample: CD4+ or CD8+ T cells sorted from blood, taken in a trial of the OX40 agonist ivuxolimab. Receptors originate from an adult with an advanced solid tumor such as melanoma, head and neck, liver or kidney cancer. Both conserved end residues are trimmed from each CDR3. The order of the fields is V gene, J gene, CDR3 protein.

>TRBV7-6|TRBJ2-5
ASSLDTAGGEVTQY
>TRBV9|TRBJ2-7
ASSVDGSYEQY
>TRBV4-3|TRBJ1-5
ASSQDRSEYQPQH
>TRBV19|TRBJ2-7
ASRPGLGGYEQY
>TRBV27|TRBJ2-7
ASSVTGQAIAYEQY
>TRBV6-4|TRBJ2-6
ASSASGGGSGANVLT
>TRBV9|TRBJ2-5
ASSVDTLAGKAETQY
>TRBV14|TRBJ1-2
ASSQAVSGVYGYT
>TRBV4-1|TRBJ2-7
ASSQEAGLYEQY
>TRBV27|TRBJ1-4
ASSPLGDRTPTNEKLF
>TRBV5-1|TRBJ2-3
ASSLAQGGPDTDTQY
>TRBV6-5|TRBJ2-5
ASSWAARIQETQY
>TRBV9|TRBJ2-1
ASSLAQEPNEQF
>TRBV27|TRBJ2-1
ASFTGTSGGAYNEQF
>TRBV19|TRBJ1-1
ASSLNTEAF
>TRBV6-1|TRBJ2-7
ASEAQTAGYEQY
>TRBV6-1|TRBJ2-3
ASSADLTELSTDTQY
>TRBV7-9|TRBJ1-4
ASTRYEAGNEKLF
>TRBV29-1|TRBJ1-5
SVADGSNQPQH
>TRBV4-1|TRBJ1-1
ASSQPAGDTEAF
>TRBV7-8|TRBJ2-1
ASSLALRQGGTYNEQF
>TRBV7-3|TRBJ2-3
ASSTSGGAADTQY
>TRBV14|TRBJ1-1
ASSQARLNTEAF
>TRBV19|TRBJ2-7
ASSIKFSYEQY
>TRBV4-1|TRBJ1-2
ASSQSGAYGYT
>TRBV27|TRBJ2-7
ASSTEEQGTYEQY
>TRBV7-9|TRBJ2-5
ASSPGLAVQETQY
>TRBV11-1|TRBJ2-5
ASSPAGLETQY
>TRBV9|TRBJ1-2
ASSVHRDRGYGYT
>TRBV2|TRBJ1-5
ASSPGGARQPQH
>TRBV7-9|TRBJ1-1
ASSPRSPGQRNTEAF
>TRBV19|TRBJ2-3
ASSIDPRQDTQY
>TRBV4-2|TRBJ1-6
ASSQDQGGYNSPLH
>TRBV27|TRBJ2-2
ASSSSGGAGELF
>TRBV15|TRBJ1-2
ATSREGQLPNYGYT
>TRBV4-3|TRBJ1-4
ASSQDGAGNEKLF
>TRBV30|TRBJ2-7
AWSRDGNYEQY
>TRBV9|TRBJ1-1
ASSGGAAEAF
>TRBV27|TRBJ2-7
ASSVDRGPYEQY
>TRBV27|TRBJ2-1
ASSILGQGGHEQF
>TRBV7-8|TRBJ2-3
ASSLFPGADTQY
>TRBV9|TRBJ1-4
ASSAPLTGPGEEKLF
>TRBV27|TRBJ2-2
ASSLAGAPFSGELF
>TRBV7-6|TRBJ2-3
ASSSLTGDTQY
>TRBV28|TRBJ2-5
ASLPLELAGGPGETQY
>TRBV28|TRBJ1-1
ASSSPLGRTEAF
>TRBV5-1|TRBJ2-1
ASSSLTSTGSSYNEQF
>TRBV9|TRBJ2-1
ASSPTVGPDVNNEQF
>TRBV7-9|TRBJ1-5
ASSLSSGGQPQH
>TRBV7-6|TRBJ1-1
ASSPYPRQTLNTEAF
>TRBV19|TRBJ1-2
ASRDDGYGYT
>TRBV5-1|TRBJ2-5
ASSLGELAGSLETQY
>TRBV4-3|TRBJ2-7
ASSQGQGSYEQY
>TRBV7-9|TRBJ2-7
ASSPGQANSYEQY
>TRBV28|TRBJ2-5
ASTGLRDQETQY